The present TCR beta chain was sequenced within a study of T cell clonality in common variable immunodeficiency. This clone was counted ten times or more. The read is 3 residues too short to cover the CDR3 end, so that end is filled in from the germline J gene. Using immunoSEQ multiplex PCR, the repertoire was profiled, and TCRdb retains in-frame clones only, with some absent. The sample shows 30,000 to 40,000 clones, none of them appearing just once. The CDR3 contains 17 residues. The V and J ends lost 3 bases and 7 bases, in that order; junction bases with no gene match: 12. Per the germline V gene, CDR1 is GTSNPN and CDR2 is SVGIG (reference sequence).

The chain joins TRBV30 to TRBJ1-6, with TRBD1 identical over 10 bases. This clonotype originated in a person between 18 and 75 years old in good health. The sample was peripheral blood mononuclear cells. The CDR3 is CAWRGGSGQGLNSPLHF. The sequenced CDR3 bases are TGTGCCTGGAGAGGGGGCTCGGGACAGGGGCTGAATTCACCC.